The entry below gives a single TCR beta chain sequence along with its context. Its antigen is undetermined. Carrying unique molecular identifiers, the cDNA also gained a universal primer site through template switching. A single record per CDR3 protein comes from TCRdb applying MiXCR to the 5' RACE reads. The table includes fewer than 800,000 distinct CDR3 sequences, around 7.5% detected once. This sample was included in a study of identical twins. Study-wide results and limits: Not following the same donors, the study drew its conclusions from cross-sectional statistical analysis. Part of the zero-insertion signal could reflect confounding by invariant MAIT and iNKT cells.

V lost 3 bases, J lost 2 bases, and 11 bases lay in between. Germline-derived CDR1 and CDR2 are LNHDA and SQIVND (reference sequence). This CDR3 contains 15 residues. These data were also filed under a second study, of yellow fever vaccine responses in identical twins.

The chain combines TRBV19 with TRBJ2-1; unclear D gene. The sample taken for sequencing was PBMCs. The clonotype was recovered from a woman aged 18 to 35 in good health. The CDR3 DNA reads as TGTGCCAGTAGTATTTCTCGGTTAGCCTACAATGAGCAGTTCTTC. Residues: CASSISRLAYNEQFF.